A selection of T cell receptor beta chains follows, all from one sample in a study of T cells in Graves' hyperthyroidism and ophthalmopathy. TCRdb fed the multiplex PCR reads into MiXCR, producing one record per CDR3 protein. The data contain some 550,000 distinct CDR3 sequences, under 25% of them singletons. Sequences were obtained from blood. The source of these receptors is a man aged 18 to 30 with Graves' hyperthyroidism. Both conserved end residues are part of each CDR3. Fields, in order: clone size, V gene, J gene, D gene, CDR3 DNA, CDR3 protein. A D gene is named only where the DNA matches it firmly. The size entry is marked missing in some rows and otherwise reads once, few, many or a size class.

>many|TRBV4-2|TRBJ1-1|NA
TGTGCCAGCAGTCCCCATCAGGGGCCCACTGAAGCTTTCTTT
CASSPHQGPTEAFF
>many|TRBV6-5|TRBJ1-2|NA
TGTGCCAGCAGGACAGGCTACTACTATGGCTACACCTTC
CASRTGYYYGYTF
>few|TRBV30|TRBJ1-2|NA
TGTGCCTGGAGAGGGGTTGGGGACGGCTACACCTTC
CAWRGVGDGYTF
>many|TRBV5-1|TRBJ2-7|TRBD1
TGCGCCAGCAGCTTGGGACAGGGGTTGATTTACTACGAGCAGTACTTC
CASSLGQGLIYYEQYF
>many|TRBV20-1|TRBJ2-5|NA
TGCAGTGCTATACACGAGACCCAGTACTTC
CSAIHETQYF
>many|TRBV6-1|TRBJ1-1|NA
TGTGCCAGTGTGGACGGGAACACTGAAGCTTTCTTT
CASVDGNTEAFF
>many|TRBV7-9|TRBJ1-2|TRBD1
TGTGCCAGCAGTCAAGCTGGACAGGGGAACTATGGCTACACCTTC
CASSQAGQGNYGYTF
>many|TRBV6-1|TRBJ2-2|NA
TGTGCCACACTTGGAACCGGGGAGCTGTTTTTT
CATLGTGELFF
>many|TRBV10-3|TRBJ1-5|NA
TGTGCCATCAGTGAGTCGATGGGGGGCCAGCCCCAGCATTTT
CAISESMGGQPQHF
>NA|TRBV12-3/TRBV12-4|TRBJ1-2|TRBD1
TGTGCCAGCAGCCCAACCGGGACAGGGGGGGGTAACTATGGCTACACCTTC
CASSPTGTGGGNYGYTF
>many|TRBV15|TRBJ2-6|NA
TGTGCCACCAAAGTCTCTGGGGCCAACGTCCTGACTTTC
CATKVSGANVLTF
>many|TRBV2|TRBJ1-5|NA
TGTGCCAGCAGTGAAGAAAATAGCAATCAGCCCCAGCATTTT
CASSEENSNQPQHF
>many|TRBV27|TRBJ2-2|NA
TGTGCCAGCAGTTTAGACTATACCGCCGGGGAGCTGTTTTTT
CASSLDYTAGELFF
>many|TRBV19|TRBJ1-2|NA
TGTGCCAGTAGTATCGGACTTAACTATGGCTACACCTTC
CASSIGLNYGYTF
>NA|TRBV20-1|TRBJ1-2|TRBD1
TGCAGTGCTATTTTTGAGGGACAGGGATTTAACGGCTACACCTTC
CSAIFEGQGFNGYTF
>few|TRBV18|TRBJ1-1|NA
TGTGCCAGCTCAAGTCCAGGGGACCTGATCACTGAAGCTTTCTTT
CASSSPGDLITEAFF
>NA|TRBV19|TRBJ2-5|TRBD1
TGTGCCAGTAGTCGAACAGGGGCCCAAGAGACCCAGTACTTC
CASSRTGAQETQYF
>many|TRBV14|TRBJ1-1|NA
TGTGCCAGCAGCCAAGTCGTACACGGTGAAGCTTTCTTT
CASSQVVHGEAFF
>NA|TRBV7-3|TRBJ2-7|NA
TGTGCCAGCAGCGTCAGGGTTATCTCCTACGAGCAGTACTTC
CASSVRVISYEQYF
>many|TRBV29-1|TRBJ2-7|TRBD1
TGCAGCCACTTAGGACAGGGTAACGAGCAGTACTTC
CSHLGQGNEQYF
>many|TRBV19|TRBJ1-1|NA
TGTGCCAGTGTAACAACCGGGGGACTGGGGACTGAAGCTTTCTTT
CASVTTGGLGTEAFF
>NA|TRBV29-1|TRBJ2-7|NA
TGCAGCGTTGACGGGACTGGCTACGCGCAGTACTTC
CSVDGTGYAQYF
>many|TRBV6-2/TRBV6-3|TRBJ1-1|NA
TGTGCCAGCAGTTACAGTTCATCAGGGTGGGCTGAAGCTTTCTTT
CASSYSSSGWAEAFF
>many|TRBV3-1|TRBJ1-2|NA
TGTGCCAGCAGCCAAGGAGAAGGCTACACCTTC
CASSQGEGYTF
>many|TRBV28|TRBJ1-2|NA
TGTGCCAGCAGTTTAAAGGCGGGTGGCTACACCTTC
CASSLKAGGYTF
>many|TRBV5-1|TRBJ2-2|TRBD2
TGCGCCAGCGGAGGACTAGCGGGGACTGCCGGGGAGCTGTTTTTT
CASGGLAGTAGELFF
>many|TRBV11-2|TRBJ2-2|NA
TGTGCCAGCAGCCTACACAGGGTAGGGGAGCTGTTTTTT
CASSLHRVGELFF
>many|TRBV6-2/TRBV6-3|TRBJ1-2|NA
TGTGCCAGCAGGATGATTAACTATGGCTACACCTTC
CASRMINYGYTF
>NA|TRBV19|TRBJ1-3|NA
TGTGCCAGTATTGCGGGGCCTGGAAACACCATATATTTT
CASIAGPGNTIYF